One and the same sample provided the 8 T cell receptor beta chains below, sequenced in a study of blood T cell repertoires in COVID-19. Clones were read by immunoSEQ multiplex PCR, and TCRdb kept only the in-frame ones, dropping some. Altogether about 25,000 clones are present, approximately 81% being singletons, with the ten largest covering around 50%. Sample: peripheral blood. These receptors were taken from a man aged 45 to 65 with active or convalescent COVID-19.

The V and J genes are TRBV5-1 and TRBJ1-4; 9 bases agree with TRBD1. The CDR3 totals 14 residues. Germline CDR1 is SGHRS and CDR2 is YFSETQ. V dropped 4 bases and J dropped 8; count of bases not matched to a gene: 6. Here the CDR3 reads CASSRTGEGEKLFF. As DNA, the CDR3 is TGCGCCAGCAGCCGGACAGGGGAGGGAGAAAAACTGTTTTTT. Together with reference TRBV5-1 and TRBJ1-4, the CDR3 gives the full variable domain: KAGVTQTPRYLIKTRGQQVTLSCSPISGHRSVSWYQQTPGQGLQFLFEYFSETQRNKGNFPGRFSGRQFSNSRSEMNVSTLELGDSALYLCASSRTGEGEKLFFGSGTQLSVL.

In DNA form, the CDR3 reads TGTGCCAGCAGCGTAGGACAGGGCGTAACCTACGAGCAGTACTTC. Its protein product is CASSVGQGVTYEQYF. This rearrangement joins TRBV11-3 to TRBJ2-7; 8 bases are a match to TRBD1. Trimming cost V 5 bases and J 2 bases; bases outside gene matches: 8. Germline V gene sequence: CDR1 SGHNT, CDR2 YENEEA. The CDR3 consists of 15 residues.

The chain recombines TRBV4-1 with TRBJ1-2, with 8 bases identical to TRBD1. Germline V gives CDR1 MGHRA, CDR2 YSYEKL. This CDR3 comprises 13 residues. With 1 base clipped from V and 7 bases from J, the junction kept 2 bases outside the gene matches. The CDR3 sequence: CASSQVQGGGYTF. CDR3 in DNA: TGCGCCAGCAGCCAAGTACAGGGGGGTGGCTACACCTTC.

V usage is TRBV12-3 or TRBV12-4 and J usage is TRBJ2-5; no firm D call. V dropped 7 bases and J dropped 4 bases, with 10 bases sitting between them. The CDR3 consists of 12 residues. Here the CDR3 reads CASTAASETQYF. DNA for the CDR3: TGTGCCAGCACCGCGGCTTCAGAGACCCAGTACTTC.

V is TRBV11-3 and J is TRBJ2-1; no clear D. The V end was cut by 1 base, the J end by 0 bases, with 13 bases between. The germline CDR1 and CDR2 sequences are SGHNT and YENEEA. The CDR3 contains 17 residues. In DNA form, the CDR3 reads TGTGCCAGCAGCTTAGGTTCGACTCGGAGCTCCTACAATGAGCAGTTCTTC. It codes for CASSLGSTRSSYNEQFF.

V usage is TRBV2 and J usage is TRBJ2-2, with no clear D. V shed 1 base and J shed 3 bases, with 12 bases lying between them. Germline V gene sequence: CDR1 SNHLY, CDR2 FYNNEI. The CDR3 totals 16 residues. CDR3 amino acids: CASSEGLARYTGELFF. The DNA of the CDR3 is TGTGCCAGCAGTGAAGGGTTGGCCAGATACACCGGGGAGCTGTTTTTT.

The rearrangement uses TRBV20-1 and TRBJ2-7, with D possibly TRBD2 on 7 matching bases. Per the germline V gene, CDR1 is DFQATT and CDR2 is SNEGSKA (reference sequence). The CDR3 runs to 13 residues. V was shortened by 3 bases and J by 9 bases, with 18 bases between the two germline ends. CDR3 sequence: CSASTGGVGGQYF. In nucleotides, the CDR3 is TGCAGTGCTAGTACGGGGGGCGTGGGAGGGCAGTACTTC.

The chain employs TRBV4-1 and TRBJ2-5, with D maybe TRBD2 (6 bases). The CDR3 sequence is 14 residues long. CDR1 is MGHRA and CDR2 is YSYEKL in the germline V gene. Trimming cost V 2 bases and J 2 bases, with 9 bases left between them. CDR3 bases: TGCGCCAGCAGCCAAATACGGGAGCAAGAGACCCAGTACTTC. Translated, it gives CASSQIREQETQYF.